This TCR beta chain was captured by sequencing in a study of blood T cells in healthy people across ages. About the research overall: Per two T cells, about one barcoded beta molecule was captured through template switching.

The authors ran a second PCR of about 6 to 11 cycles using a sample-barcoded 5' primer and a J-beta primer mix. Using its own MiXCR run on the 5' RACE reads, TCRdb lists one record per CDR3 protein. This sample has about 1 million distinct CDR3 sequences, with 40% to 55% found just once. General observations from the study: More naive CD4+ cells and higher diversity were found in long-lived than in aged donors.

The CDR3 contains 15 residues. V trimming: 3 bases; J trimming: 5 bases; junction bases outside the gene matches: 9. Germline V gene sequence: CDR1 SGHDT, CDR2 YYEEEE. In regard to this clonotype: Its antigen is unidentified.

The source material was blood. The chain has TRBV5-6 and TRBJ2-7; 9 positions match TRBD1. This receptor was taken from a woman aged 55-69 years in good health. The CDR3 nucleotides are TGTGCCAGCAGCTCCCCGGGACAGGGAGTACACGAGCAGTACTTC. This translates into CASSSPGQGVHEQYF.